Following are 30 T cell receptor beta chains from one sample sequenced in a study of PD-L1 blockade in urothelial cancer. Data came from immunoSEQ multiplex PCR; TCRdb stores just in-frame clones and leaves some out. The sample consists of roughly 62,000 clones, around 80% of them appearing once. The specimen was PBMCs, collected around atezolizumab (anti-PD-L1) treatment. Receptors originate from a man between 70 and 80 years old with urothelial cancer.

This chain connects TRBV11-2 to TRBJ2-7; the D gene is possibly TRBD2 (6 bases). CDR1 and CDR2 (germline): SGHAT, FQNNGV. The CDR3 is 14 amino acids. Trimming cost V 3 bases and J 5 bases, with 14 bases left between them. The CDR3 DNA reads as TGTGCCAGCAGCTTTGACGGGAGAAGCAACGAGCAGTACTTC. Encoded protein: CASSFDGRSNEQYF.

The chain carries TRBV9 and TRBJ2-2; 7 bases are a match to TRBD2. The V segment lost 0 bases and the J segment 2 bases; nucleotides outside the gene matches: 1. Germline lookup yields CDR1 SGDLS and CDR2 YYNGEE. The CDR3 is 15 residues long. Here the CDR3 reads CASSVGAGNTGELFF. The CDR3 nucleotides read TGTGCCAGCAGCGTAGGAGCGGGAAACACCGGGGAGCTGTTTTTT.

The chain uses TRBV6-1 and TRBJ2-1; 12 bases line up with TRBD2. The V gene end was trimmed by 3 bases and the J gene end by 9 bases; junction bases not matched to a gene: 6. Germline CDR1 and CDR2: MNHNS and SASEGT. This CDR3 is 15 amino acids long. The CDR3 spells CASSDRLAGVAEQFF. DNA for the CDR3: TGTGCCAGCAGTGACCGACTAGCGGGAGTGGCTGAGCAGTTCTTC.

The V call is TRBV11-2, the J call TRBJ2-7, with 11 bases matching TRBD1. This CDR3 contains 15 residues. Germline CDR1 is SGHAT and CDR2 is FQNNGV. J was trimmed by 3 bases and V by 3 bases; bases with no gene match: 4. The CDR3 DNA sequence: TGTGCCAGCAGCTTGGCTGGGACAGGGGGCTACGAGCAGTACTTC. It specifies CASSLAGTGGYEQYF.

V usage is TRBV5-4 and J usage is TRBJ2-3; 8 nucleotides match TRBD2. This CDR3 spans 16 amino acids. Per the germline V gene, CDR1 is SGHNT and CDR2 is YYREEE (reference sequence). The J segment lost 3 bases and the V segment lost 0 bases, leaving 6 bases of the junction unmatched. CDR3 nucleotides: TGTGCCAGCAGCTTGGGAGCCGGGACTAGTACAGATACGCAGTATTTT. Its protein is CASSLGAGTSTDTQYF. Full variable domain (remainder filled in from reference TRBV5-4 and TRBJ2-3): ETGVTQSPTHLIKTRGQQVTLRCSSQSGHNTVSWYQQALGQGPQFIFQYYREEENGRGNFPPRFSGLQFPNYSSELNVNALELDDSALYLCASSLGAGTSTDTQYFGPGTRLTVL.

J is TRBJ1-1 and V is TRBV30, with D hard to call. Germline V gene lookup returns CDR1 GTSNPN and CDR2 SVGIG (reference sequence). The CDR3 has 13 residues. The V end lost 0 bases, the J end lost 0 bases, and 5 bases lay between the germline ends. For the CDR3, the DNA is TGTGCCTGGAGTGTACAGCTGAACACTGAAGCTTTCTTT. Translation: CAWSVQLNTEAFF.

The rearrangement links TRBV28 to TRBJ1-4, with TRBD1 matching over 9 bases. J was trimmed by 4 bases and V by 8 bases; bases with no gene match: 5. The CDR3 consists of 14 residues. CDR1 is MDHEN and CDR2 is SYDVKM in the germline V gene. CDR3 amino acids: CASAGTGSNEKLFF. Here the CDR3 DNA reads TGTGCCAGCGCCGGGACAGGGAGTAATGAAAAACTGTTTTTT.

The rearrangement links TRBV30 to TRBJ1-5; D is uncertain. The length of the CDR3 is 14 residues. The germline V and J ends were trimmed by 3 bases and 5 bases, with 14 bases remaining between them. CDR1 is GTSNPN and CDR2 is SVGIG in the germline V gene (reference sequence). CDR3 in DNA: TGTGCCTGGAGGGGCCCCCAGAGAGATCAGCCCCAGCATTTT. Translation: CAWRGPQRDQPQHF.

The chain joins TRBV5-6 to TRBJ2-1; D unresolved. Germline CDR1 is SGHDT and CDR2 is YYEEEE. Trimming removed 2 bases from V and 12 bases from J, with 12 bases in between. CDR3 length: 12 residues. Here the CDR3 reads CASSLLVQRQFF. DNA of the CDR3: TGTGCCAGCAGCTTACTGGTCCAAAGGCAGTTCTTC.

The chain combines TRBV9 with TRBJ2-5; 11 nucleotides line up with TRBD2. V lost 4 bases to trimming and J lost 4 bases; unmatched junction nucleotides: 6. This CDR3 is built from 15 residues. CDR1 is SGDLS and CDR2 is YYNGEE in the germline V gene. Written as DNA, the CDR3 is TGTGCCAGCAGCCCACACGGACTAGCGGGAGAGACCCAGTACTTC. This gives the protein CASSPHGLAGETQYF. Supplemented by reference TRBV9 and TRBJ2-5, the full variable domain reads DSGVTQTPKHLITATGQRVTLRCSPRSGDLSVYWYQQSLDQGLQFLIQYYNGEERAKGNILERFSAQQFPDLHSELNLSSLELGDSALYFCASSPHGLAGETQYFGPGTRLLVL.

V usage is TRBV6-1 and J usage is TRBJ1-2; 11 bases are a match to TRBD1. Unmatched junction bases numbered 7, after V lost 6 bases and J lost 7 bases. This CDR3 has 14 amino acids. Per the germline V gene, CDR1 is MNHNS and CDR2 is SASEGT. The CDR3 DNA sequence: TGTGCCAGCAGCGCGGACAGGGGGCGTAGTGGCTACACCTTC. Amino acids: CASSADRGRSGYTF.

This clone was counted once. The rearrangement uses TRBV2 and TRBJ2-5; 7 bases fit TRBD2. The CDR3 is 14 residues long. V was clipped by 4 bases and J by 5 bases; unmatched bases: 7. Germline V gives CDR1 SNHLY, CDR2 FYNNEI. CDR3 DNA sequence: TGTGCCAGCAGTGGGGGACTACCTTCGGAGACCCAGTACTTC. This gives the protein CASSGGLPSETQYF.

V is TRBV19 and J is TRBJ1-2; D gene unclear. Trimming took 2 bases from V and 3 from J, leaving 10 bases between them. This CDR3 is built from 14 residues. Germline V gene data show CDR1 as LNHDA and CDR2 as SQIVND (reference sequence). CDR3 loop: CASSINGNDYGYTF. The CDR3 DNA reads TGTGCCAGTAGTATAAACGGGAATGACTATGGCTACACCTTC.

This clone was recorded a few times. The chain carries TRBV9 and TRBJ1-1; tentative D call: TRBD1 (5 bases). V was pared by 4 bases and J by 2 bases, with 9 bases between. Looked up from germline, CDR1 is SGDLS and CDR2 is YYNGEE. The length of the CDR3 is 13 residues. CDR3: CASSRGPNTEAFF. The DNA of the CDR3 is TGTGCCAGCAGCAGGGGTCCAAACACTGAAGCTTTCTTT.

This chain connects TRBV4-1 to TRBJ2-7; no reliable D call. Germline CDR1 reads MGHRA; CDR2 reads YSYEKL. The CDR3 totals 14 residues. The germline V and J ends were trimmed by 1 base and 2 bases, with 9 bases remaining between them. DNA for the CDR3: TGCGCCAGCAGCCAAGTTGCCCAGACCTACGAGCAGTACTTC. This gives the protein CASSQVAQTYEQYF.

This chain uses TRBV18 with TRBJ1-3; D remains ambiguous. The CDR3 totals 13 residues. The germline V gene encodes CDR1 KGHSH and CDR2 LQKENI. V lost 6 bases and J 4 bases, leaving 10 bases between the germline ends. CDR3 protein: CASSRDLGNTIYF. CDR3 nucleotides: TGTGCCAGCTCCCGAGATTTAGGAAACACCATATATTTT.

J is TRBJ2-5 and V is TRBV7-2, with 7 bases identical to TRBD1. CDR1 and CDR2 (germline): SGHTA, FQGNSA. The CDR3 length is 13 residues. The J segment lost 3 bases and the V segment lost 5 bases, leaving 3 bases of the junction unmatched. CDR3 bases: TGTGCCAGCAGCATCGACAGGGAAGAGACCCAGTACTTC. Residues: CASSIDREETQYF.

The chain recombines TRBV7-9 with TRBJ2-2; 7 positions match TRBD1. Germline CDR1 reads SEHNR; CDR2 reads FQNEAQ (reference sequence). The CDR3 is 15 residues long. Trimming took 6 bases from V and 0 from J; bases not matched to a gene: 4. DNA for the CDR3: TGTGCCAGCAGGCACAGGGGCGCGAACACCGGGGAGCTGTTTTTT. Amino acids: CASRHRGANTGELFF.

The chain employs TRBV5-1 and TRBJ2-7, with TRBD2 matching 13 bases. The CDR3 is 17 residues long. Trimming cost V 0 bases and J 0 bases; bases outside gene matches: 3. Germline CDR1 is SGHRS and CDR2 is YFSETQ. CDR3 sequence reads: CASSLGLAGGTSYEQYF. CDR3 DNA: TGCGCCAGCAGCTTGGGACTAGCGGGAGGAACCTCCTACGAGCAGTACTTC.

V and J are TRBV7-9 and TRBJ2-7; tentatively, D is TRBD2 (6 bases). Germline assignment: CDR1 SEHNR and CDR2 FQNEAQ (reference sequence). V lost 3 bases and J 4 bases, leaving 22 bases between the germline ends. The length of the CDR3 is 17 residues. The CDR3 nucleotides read TGTGCCAGCAGCTTGAATCCGCGGACGGGACTTTTTTACGAGCAGTACTTC. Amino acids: CASSLNPRTGLFYEQYF.

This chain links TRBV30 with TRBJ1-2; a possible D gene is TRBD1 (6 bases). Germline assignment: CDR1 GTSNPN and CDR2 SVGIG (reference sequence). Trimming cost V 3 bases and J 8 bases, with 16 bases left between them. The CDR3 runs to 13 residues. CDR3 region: CAWRFTGMGGYTF. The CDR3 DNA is TGTGCCTGGAGATTTACAGGGATGGGAGGCTACACCTTC.

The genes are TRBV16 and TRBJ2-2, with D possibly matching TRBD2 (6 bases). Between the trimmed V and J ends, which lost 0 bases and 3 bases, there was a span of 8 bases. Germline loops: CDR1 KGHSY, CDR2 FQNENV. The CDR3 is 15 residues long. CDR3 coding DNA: TGTGCCAGCAGCCAATCGGGACTTCACACCGGGGAGCTGTTTTTT. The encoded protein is CASSQSGLHTGELFF.

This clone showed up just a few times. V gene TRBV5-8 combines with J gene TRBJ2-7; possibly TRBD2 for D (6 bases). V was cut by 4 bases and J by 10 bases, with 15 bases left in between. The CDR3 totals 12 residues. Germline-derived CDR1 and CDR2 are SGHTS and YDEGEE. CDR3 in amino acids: CASSPWRVGQYF. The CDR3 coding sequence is TGTGCCAGCAGCCCCTGGAGGGTGGGACAGTACTTC.

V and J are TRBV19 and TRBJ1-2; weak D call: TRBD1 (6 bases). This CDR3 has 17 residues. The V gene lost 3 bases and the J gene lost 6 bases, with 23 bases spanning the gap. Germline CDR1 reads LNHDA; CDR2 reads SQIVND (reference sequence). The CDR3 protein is CASSMGDTRGDLNGYTF. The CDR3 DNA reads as TGTGCCAGTAGTATGGGGGACACCAGAGGGGATTTAAATGGCTACACCTTC.

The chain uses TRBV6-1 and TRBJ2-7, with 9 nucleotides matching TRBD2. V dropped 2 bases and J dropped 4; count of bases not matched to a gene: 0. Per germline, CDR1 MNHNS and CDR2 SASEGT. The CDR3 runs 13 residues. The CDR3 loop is CASSESGRYEQYF. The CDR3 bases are TGTGCCAGCAGTGAAAGCGGGAGGTACGAGCAGTACTTC.

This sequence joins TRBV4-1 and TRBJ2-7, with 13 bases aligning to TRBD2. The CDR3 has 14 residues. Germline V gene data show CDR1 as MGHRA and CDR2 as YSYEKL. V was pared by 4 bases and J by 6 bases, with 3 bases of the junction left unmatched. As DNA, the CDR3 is TGCGCCAGCAGCCTCGGACTAGCGGGAGTCGAGCAGTACTTC. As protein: CASSLGLAGVEQYF.

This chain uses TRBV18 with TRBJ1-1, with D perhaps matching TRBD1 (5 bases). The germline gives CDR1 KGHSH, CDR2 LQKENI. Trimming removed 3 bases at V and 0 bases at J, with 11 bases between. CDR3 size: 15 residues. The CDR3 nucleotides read TGTGCCAGCTCACCTATTGGACAAATGAACACTGAAGCTTTCTTT. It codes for CASSPIGQMNTEAFF.

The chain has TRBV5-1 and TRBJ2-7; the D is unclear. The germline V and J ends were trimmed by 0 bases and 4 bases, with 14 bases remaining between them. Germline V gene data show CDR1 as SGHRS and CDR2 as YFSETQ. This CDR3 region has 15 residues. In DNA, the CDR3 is TGCGCCAGCAGCTTGGTAGAGAGTTACGGTTACGAGCAGTACTTC. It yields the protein CASSLVESYGYEQYF.

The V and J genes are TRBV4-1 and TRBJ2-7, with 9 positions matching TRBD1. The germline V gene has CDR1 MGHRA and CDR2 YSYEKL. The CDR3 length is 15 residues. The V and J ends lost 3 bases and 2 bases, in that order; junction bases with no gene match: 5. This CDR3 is CASSHPGQGTYEQYF. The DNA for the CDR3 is TGCGCCAGCAGCCATCCTGGACAGGGGACCTACGAGCAGTACTTC.

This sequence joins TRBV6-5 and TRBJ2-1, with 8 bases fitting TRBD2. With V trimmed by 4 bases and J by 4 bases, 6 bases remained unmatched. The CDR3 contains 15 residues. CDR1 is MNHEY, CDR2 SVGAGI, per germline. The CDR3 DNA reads TGTGCCAGCAGTTCGGGGGGGTTCGCTTACAATGAGCAGTTCTTC. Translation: CASSSGGFAYNEQFF.